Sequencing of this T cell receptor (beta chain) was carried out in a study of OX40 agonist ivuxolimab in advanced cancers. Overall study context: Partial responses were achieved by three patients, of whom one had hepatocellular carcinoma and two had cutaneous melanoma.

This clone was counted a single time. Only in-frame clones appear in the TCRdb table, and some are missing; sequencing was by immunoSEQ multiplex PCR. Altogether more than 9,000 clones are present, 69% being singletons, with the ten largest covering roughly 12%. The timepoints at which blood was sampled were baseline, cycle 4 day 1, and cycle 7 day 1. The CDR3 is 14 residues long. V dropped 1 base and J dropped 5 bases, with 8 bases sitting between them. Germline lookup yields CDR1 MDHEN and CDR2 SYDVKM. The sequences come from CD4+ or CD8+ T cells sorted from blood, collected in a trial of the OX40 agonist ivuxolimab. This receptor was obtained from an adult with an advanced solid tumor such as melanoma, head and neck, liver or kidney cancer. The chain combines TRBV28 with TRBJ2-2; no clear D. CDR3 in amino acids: CASSLSSTTGELFF. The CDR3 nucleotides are TGTGCCAGCAGTTTATCATCCACTACCGGGGAGCTGTTTTTT. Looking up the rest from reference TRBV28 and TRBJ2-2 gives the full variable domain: DVKVTQSSRYLVKRTGEKVFLECVQDMDHENMFWYRQDPGLGLRLIYFSYDVKMKEKGDIPEGYSVSREKKERFSLILESASTNQTSMYLCASSLSSTTGELFFGEGSRLTVL.